This T cell receptor (beta chain) was found in a study of OX40 agonist ivuxolimab in advanced cancers. Turning to the study itself: Patients with hepatocellular carcinoma, melanoma, renal cell or head and neck cancer made up the dose-escalation patients. Points from the study as a whole: Dose levels from 0.1 to 3.0 mg/kg saw CD4+ and CD8+ blood T cells expand clonally by week 6.

Germline-derived CDR1 and CDR2 are SGHNT and YENEEA. Losses at the gene ends were 5 bases for V and 3 bases for J; bases not matched to a gene: 6. The CDR3 covers 14 residues. Produced via immunoSEQ multiplex PCR; TCRdb's table is partial and in-frame only. The table lists 70,000 or so clones, roughly nine tenths of them singletons. On this clone itself: What it binds is unknown.

The rearrangement uses TRBV11-3 and TRBJ2-5; 7 nucleotides align to TRBD2. This clonotype was sampled from an adult with an advanced solid tumor such as melanoma, head and neck, liver or kidney cancer. The specimen was CD4+ or CD8+ T cells sorted from blood, collected in a trial of the OX40 agonist ivuxolimab. The CDR3 sequence: CASSRTRGEETQYF. CDR3 bases: TGTGCCAGCAGCCGGACTAGAGGGGAAGAGACCCAGTACTTC.